A selection of T cell receptor beta chains follows, all from one sample in a study of human T cells and chemical hapten exposure. TCRdb re-derived calls from the RACE reads in MiXCR, one entry per CDR3 protein. The data contain nearly 350,000 distinct CDR3 sequences, under 8% of them singletons. Specimen: whole blood, collected in connection with sensitization to the hapten diphenylcyclopropenone (DPC). The receptors were sampled from a woman under 30 with alopecia areata. Some clones in this sample may be carry-over from other donors' samples. CDR3s include the opening cysteine and the closing phenylalanine or tryptophan. The D gene is left open where the match is weak. Expanded clones get a size class; other rows say once, few or many, or leave the size out.

j_call,d_call,clone_size,v_call,cdr3_aa,cdr3_nt
TRBJ2-1,TRBD2,many,TRBV29-1,CSVGLAHNEQFF,TGCAGCGTGGGACTAGCCCACAATGAGCAGTTCTTC
TRBJ2-1,TRBD2,few,TRBV7-2,CGSGLAGVNEQFF,TGTGGTAGTGGGCTAGCGGGGGTAAATGAGCAGTTCTTC
TRBJ2-1,NA,few,TRBV21-1,CASTASGQGEEDEQFF,TGTGCCAGCACTGCGTCGGGACAGGGTGAAGAGGATGAGCAGTTCTTC
TRBJ1-1,NA,many,TRBV6-5,CASSYSTGRTEAFF,TGTGCCAGCAGTTACTCGACGGGAAGGACTGAAGCTTTCTTT
TRBJ2-5,NA,few,TRBV21-1,CASSRGHGGHEETQYF,TGTGCCAGCAGCCGAGGACACGGGGGGCACGAGGAGACCCAGTACTTC
TRBJ2-1,TRBD2,many,TRBV7-2,CASSPTSGGINEQFF,TGTGCCAGCAGCCCGACTAGCGGGGGTATAAATGAGCAGTTCTTC
TRBJ1-5,NA,many,TRBV7-8,CASSLASQGRQPQHF,TGTGCCAGCAGCTTAGCGTCACAGGGACGACAGCCCCAGCATTTT
TRBJ1-2,NA,many,TRBV2,CASGTGPRTGYTF,TGTGCCAGCGGTACCGGGCCCCGAACTGGCTACACCTTC
TRBJ1-2,NA,many,TRBV4-3,CASSQRRKTGNGYTF,TGCGCCAGCAGCCAAAGAAGGAAAACAGGGAATGGCTACACCTTC
TRBJ2-7,NA,NA,TRBV4-2,CASSQDRDPAYEQYF,TGTGCCAGCAGCCAAGATCGGGACCCTGCCTACGAGCAGTACTTC
TRBJ2-3,TRBD2,few,TRBV5-4,CASRWSAGGTDTQYF,TGTGCCAGCAGGTGGTCAGCGGGAGGCACAGATACGCAGTATTTT
TRBJ2-3,TRBD1,NA,TRBV28,CASSLRDRGQDTQYF,TGTGCCAGCAGTTTAAGGGACAGGGGGCAAGATACGCAGTATTTT
TRBJ2-3,NA,NA,TRBV2,CASSEALGSGPDTQYF,TGTGCCAGCAGTGAAGCGCTGGGGTCCGGTCCCGATACGCAGTATTTT
TRBJ1-3,NA,few,TRBV20-1,CSARAQSSGNTIYF,TGCAGTGCTAGGGCCCAGTCCTCTGGAAACACCATATATTTT
TRBJ1-4,NA,NA,TRBV7-9,CASSSTHGTNEKLFF,TGTGCCAGCAGCTCGACACATGGGACTAATGAAAAACTGTTTTTT
TRBJ2-1,TRBD2,few,TRBV6-6,CASSYSSSSGNEQFF,TGTGCCAGCAGTTACTCGAGTTCTAGCGGGAATGAGCAGTTCTTC
TRBJ2-2,NA,NA,TRBV2,CASRGVGGPTGELFF,TGTGCCAGCAGGGGAGTGGGGGGGCCCACCGGGGAGCTGTTTTTT
TRBJ2-7,NA,NA,TRBV4-3,CASSQDGAASYEQYF,TGCGCCAGCAGCCAAGATGGAGCCGCCTCCTACGAGCAGTACTTC
TRBJ2-3,TRBD2,few,TRBV6-2/TRBV6-3,CASSYSSRTSGGSTDTQYF,TGTGCCAGCAGTTACTCGAGTCGCACTAGCGGGGGTAGCACAGATACGCAGTATTTT
TRBJ1-6,TRBD1,few,TRBV28,CASRPGGSPLHF,TGTGCCAGCAGGCCAGGGGGGTCACCCCTCCACTTT
TRBJ2-1,TRBD2,NA,TRBV20-1,CSAVLTSGGRPYNEQFF,TGCAGTGCTGTGCTGACTAGCGGGGGGCGCCCCTACAATGAGCAGTTCTTC
TRBJ2-3,TRBD2,few,TRBV7-2,CASSVGTSEDTQYF,TGTGCCAGCAGCGTCGGGACTAGCGAAGATACGCAGTATTTT
TRBJ1-4,NA,NA,TRBV27,CASSPQGRKLFF,TGTGCCAGCAGCCCGCAAGGACGAAAACTGTTTTTT
TRBJ2-7,TRBD1,many,TRBV6-6,CASSYTHPGQGSYEQYF,TGTGCCAGCAGTTACACACACCCGGGACAGGGGAGCTACGAGCAGTACTTC
TRBJ1-5,NA,few,TRBV2,CASSAPDGQDSNQPQHF,TGTGCCAGCAGCGCTCCTGACGGACAAGATAGCAATCAGCCCCAGCATTTT
TRBJ1-5,NA,NA,TRBV20-1,CSASLPGTLPSQPQHF,TGCAGTGCTAGCCTCCCCGGGACCCTACCTAGTCAGCCCCAGCATTTT
TRBJ2-3,TRBD2,many,TRBV9,CASSKLALSTDTQYF,TGTGCCAGCAGCAAACTAGCGTTGAGCACAGATACGCAGTATTTT
TRBJ2-5,TRBD2,NA,TRBV27,CASSLASGVRETQYF,TGTGCCAGCAGTTTGGCTAGCGGGGTGAGAGAGACCCAGTACTTC
TRBJ2-2,NA,many,TRBV12-3/TRBV12-4,CASRPPQGPGELFF,TGTGCCAGCAGACCGCCCCAGGGTCCCGGGGAGCTGTTTTTT
TRBJ1-2,NA,many,TRBV4-3,CASSGGTQLPESYGYTF,TGCGCCAGCAGCGGCGGGACACAACTGCCCGAAAGCTATGGCTACACCTTC
TRBJ2-4,TRBD2,NA,TRBV20-1,CSARGYGGAKNIQYF,TGCAGTGCTAGAGGATACGGGGGGGCCAAAAACATTCAGTACTTC
TRBJ1-1,TRBD1,many,TRBV7-9,CASSLRGPRDTEAFF,TGTGCCAGCAGCTTAAGGGGGCCCCGGGACACTGAAGCTTTCTTT
TRBJ2-3,NA,many,TRBV19,CASSPRQFGTDTQYF,TGTGCCAGTAGTCCCCGACAGTTCGGTACAGATACGCAGTATTTT
TRBJ2-3,TRBD2,few,TRBV5-4,CASSLESSGGGTDTQYF,TGTGCCAGCAGCTTGGAGTCTAGCGGGGGGGGCACAGATACGCAGTATTTT
TRBJ1-1,TRBD1,NA,TRBV6-1,CASIRDRLNTEAFF,TGTGCCAGCATTCGGGACAGGCTGAACACTGAAGCTTTCTTT
TRBJ2-7,TRBD1,many,TRBV6-2/TRBV6-3,CASSQGTGGAKEQYF,TGTGCCAGCAGCCAGGGGACAGGGGGCGCGAAGGAGCAGTACTTC